This TCR beta chain emerged from a study of blood T cells in healthy people across ages. The CDR3 runs to 16 residues. Trimming stripped 0 bases from V and 5 bases from J, with 16 bases between. Germline values: CDR1 LGHNA, CDR2 YSLEER. The second PCR ran about 7 to 12 cycles with a sample-barcoded 5' primer and J-beta primers. In TCRdb, the 5' RACE reads were re-called with MiXCR into one record per CDR3 protein. The sample includes 800,000 or so distinct CDR3 sequences, around 25% of them seen just once. This sample was shared with a second study, whose subject was T cells of mothers and their children. That report notes: Every mother produced more than 10 million TCR beta CDR3 reads, whereas every child provided roughly 3 million.

V and J are TRBV4-3 and TRBJ2-5; D could derive from TRBD1 or TRBD2 (5 bases each). The source of this sequence is a boy aged 5-17 years in good health. Sequencing was carried out using blood. The CDR3 protein is CASSQDRSVWGETQYF. The CDR3 DNA is TGCGCCAGCAGCCAAGATAGAAGCGTTTGGGGGGAGACCCAGTACTTC.